This T cell receptor (beta chain) was sequenced for a study of T cells after yellow fever vaccination. Study background: Low-cell-number fractions were prepared with SMART-Seq v4 Ultra Low Input. Study-wide results and limits: It was a small share of clonotypes that appeared in both CD4 and CD8 compartments.

Template switching with 5'RACE generated the TCR cDNA and added a universal primer site and UMIs. TCRdb reprocessed the 5' RACE reads via MiXCR and lists one record per CDR3 protein. The sample records 110,000 to 150,000 distinct CDR3 sequences, just over 6.5% being singletons. This clonotype appeared a few times. Its target is unknown. V was pared by 7 bases and J by 5 bases, with 10 bases of the junction left unmatched. This CDR3 has 15 amino acids. Germline CDR1 is SGHTA and CDR2 is FQGNSA. This receptor was obtained from a man aged 25 to 45 who received the YFV17D yellow fever vaccine. Sequences were derived from CD4+ T cells sorted from PBMCs, sampled 10 days after the yellow fever booster vaccination. The J gene is TRBJ1-4, the V gene TRBV7-2; 7 nucleotides match TRBD1. The CDR3 region has the DNA TGTGCCAGCACAAGGATGGACAGGACGAATGAAAAACTGTTTTTT. Its translation: CASTRMDRTNEKLFF.